The 10 T cell receptor beta chains below come from one sample, sequenced in a study of metastatic and nonmetastatic thyroid tumors. Through MiXCR, TCRdb re-clonotyped the PCR reads. This sample yields around 52,000 clones, of which roughly 30% are seen a single time; 15% to 20% belongs to the top ten. Nobody among the patients had been given any treatment before thyroid surgery. The sequencing input was blood. All receptors derive from a female donor with papillary thyroid cancer or a benign thyroid nodule (not recorded which). Some clones in this sample may be carry-over from other donors' samples.

This clone was seen just once. The sample has other DNA sequences that encode this CDR3 too. This chain connects TRBV5-1 to TRBJ1-2; 10 bases are shared with TRBD1. The CDR3 spans 14 residues. With V trimmed by 4 bases and J by 7 bases, 7 bases remained unmatched. Germline assignment: CDR1 SGHRS and CDR2 YFSETQ. The CDR3 sequence is CASSLDRGRSGYTF. The CDR3, as DNA: TGCGCCAGCAGCCTTGACAGGGGGCGGAGTGGCTACACCTTC.

This clone was observed a handful of times. The gene calls are TRBV6-1 and TRBJ2-2; TRBD1 matches 7 bases. Germline CDR1 MNHNS, CDR2 SASEGT. The CDR3 consists of 14 residues. V was pared by 8 bases and J by 1 base, with 4 bases of the junction left unmatched. The CDR3 coding sequence is TGTGCCAGCGCTCGGACAGGGAACACCGGGGAGCTGTTTTTT. It translates to CASARTGNTGELFF.

This clone appeared once. The chain carries TRBV4-1 and TRBJ2-2, with 7 bases identical to TRBD1. J was trimmed by 5 bases and V by 3 bases; bases with no gene match: 6. Germline V lookup: CDR1 MGHRA, CDR2 YSYEKL. The CDR3 extends over 15 amino acids. CDR3 sequence reads: CASSQATQGTGELFF. DNA of the CDR3: TGCGCCAGCAGCCAGGCCACACAGGGGACCGGGGAGCTGTTTTTT.

The chain employs TRBV11-2 and TRBJ2-3, with D tentatively TRBD2 (5 bases). This CDR3 has 15 residues. Germline V lookup: CDR1 SGHAT, CDR2 FQNNGV. The V and J ends lost 5 bases and 5 bases respectively, with 17 bases between them. DNA of the CDR3: TGTGCCAGCAGCCCGCCCGGGAAAAGTAGAGATACGCAGTATTTT. Its translation is CASSPPGKSRDTQYF.

CDR3 sequence (DNA): TGTGCCACCGCTCGGGGCACTGAAGCTTTCTTT. The encoded protein is CATARGTEAFF. The chain carries TRBV24-1 and TRBJ1-1; D is undetermined. This CDR3 comprises 11 residues. V lost 9 bases and J lost 4, with 8 bases in between. Looked up from germline, CDR1 is KGHDR and CDR2 is SFDVKD.

The V and J genes are TRBV11-2 and TRBJ2-7, with D possibly matching TRBD1 (6 bases). V was trimmed by 0 bases and J by 4 bases, leaving 10 bases between them. Germline V gene data show CDR1 as SGHAT and CDR2 as FQNNGV. The CDR3 has 14 amino acids. The CDR3 region is CASSLEQGQYEQYF. The CDR3 DNA follows: TGTGCCAGCAGCTTAGAACAGGGTCAGTACGAGCAGTACTTC.

This clone was counted many times. The chain links TRBV20-1 to TRBJ1-2; D gene ambiguous. This CDR3 region has 11 residues. The V gene lost 5 bases and the J gene lost 7 bases, with 11 bases spanning the gap. Germline lookup yields CDR1 DFQATT and CDR2 SNEGSKA (reference sequence). The CDR3 coding sequence is TGCAGTGCTGCCCCGACTGGTGGCTACACCTTC. Translated: CSAAPTGGYTF.

By proportion, this clone is medium-sized. The rearrangement links TRBV20-1 to TRBJ2-1; TRBD1 matches 9 bases. V was clipped by 1 base and J by 9 bases; unmatched bases: 10. The CDR3 is made up of 15 amino acids. CDR1 is DFQATT and CDR2 is SNEGSKA in the germline V gene (reference sequence). CDR3 amino acids: CSARAVDRGAGEQFF. The CDR3 DNA is TGCAGTGCTAGAGCGGTAGACAGGGGGGCGGGTGAGCAGTTCTTC.

By share, this clone ranks as medium-sized. J is TRBJ1-5 and V is TRBV6-1; D perhaps matches TRBD1 (5 bases). V was pared by 6 bases and J by 1 base, with 7 bases between. Germline V lookup: CDR1 MNHNS, CDR2 SASEGT. This CDR3 is built from 13 residues. The DNA for the CDR3 is TGTGCCAGCAGAGGGGACAGCAATCAGCCCCAGCATTTT. Its protein is CASRGDSNQPQHF.

This clone was counted between two and nine times. The chain couples TRBV6-1 to TRBJ1-6, with a possible D match to TRBD1 (5 bases). V shed 10 bases and J shed 9 bases, with 16 bases lying between them. Germline-derived CDR1 and CDR2 are MNHNS and SASEGT. The CDR3 has 13 amino acids. CDR3 in amino acids: CATGQGASSPLHF. CDR3 nucleotides: TGTGCCACCGGGCAGGGAGCATCTTCACCCCTCCACTTT.